These 12 T cell receptor beta chains share one sample of origin, sequenced in a study of blood T cell repertoires in COVID-19. The table came from immunoSEQ multiplex PCR; TCRdb's copy has only in-frame clones and leaves some out. The table records under 250,000 clones, around nine tenths of them present only once. The sample consisted of peripheral blood. These receptors were obtained from a woman aged 55 to 70 who had recovered from COVID-19.

This clone came up once. The gene calls are TRBV7-2 and TRBJ2-1; 10 bases map to TRBD2. J lost 16 bases, V lost 1 base, and 10 bases had no gene match. Germline V gene data show CDR1 as SGHTA and CDR2 as FQGNSA. This CDR3 comprises 14 residues. The CDR3 bases are TGTGCCAGCAGCTTAGAGGTGCCAAGGACTAGCGGATTCTTC. It translates to CASSLEVPRTSGFF.

This clone was seen once. The chain has TRBV4-2 and TRBJ2-4, with 10 bases that match TRBD1. V shed 3 bases, J shed 6 bases, and the junction held 5 bases outside the gene matches. This CDR3 is 15 amino acids long. Germline assignment: CDR1 LGHNA and CDR2 YNFKEQ. The chain's CDR3 is CASSHETGGVNIQYF. In DNA form, the CDR3 reads TGTGCCAGCAGCCACGAGACAGGGGGCGTAAACATTCAGTACTTC.

The J gene is TRBJ1-5, the V gene TRBV28, with a tentative D call TRBD1 (5 bases). This CDR3 is 15 amino acids long. The germline V gene encodes CDR1 MDHEN and CDR2 SYDVKM. V dropped 5 bases and J dropped 6 bases, with 17 bases sitting between them. CDR3 bases: TGTGCCAGCAGTCGTACCCCGACAGTTGGTCAGCCCCAGCATTTT. Protein product: CASSRTPTVGQPQHF.

This chain links TRBV6-5 with TRBJ1-1; no clear D gene. Trimming shortened V by 2 bases and J by 2 bases, and 9 bases separated the two germline ends. The germline V gene has CDR1 MNHEY and CDR2 SVGAGI. The CDR3 consists of 14 residues. CDR3 protein: CASSYLGGNTEAFF. CDR3 DNA sequence: TGTGCCAGCAGTTACCTTGGAGGTAACACTGAAGCTTTCTTT.

The rearrangement uses TRBV29-1 and TRBJ2-3; no reliable D call. Trimming left V 2 bases short and J 2 bases short, with 8 bases between. Germline V gives CDR1 SQVTM, CDR2 ANQGSEA. The CDR3 has 13 amino acids. CDR3: CSVEPVNTDTQYF. The CDR3 nucleotides are TGCAGCGTTGAACCGGTAAACACAGATACGCAGTATTTT.

The CDR3 region is CASSQERTVALNTGELFF. The DNA for the CDR3 is TGCGCCAGCAGCCAAGAGCGGACAGTCGCCCTAAACACCGGGGAGCTGTTTTTT. The chain employs TRBV4-3 and TRBJ2-2, with D possibly TRBD1 on 6 matching bases. The V end was cut by 0 bases, the J end by 2 bases, with 16 bases between. CDR1 and CDR2 from the germline V gene are LGHNA and YSLEER. CDR3 length: 18 amino acids.

This chain joins TRBV19 and TRBJ1-5, with TRBD1 identical over 8 bases. The germline V gene has CDR1 LNHDA and CDR2 SQIVND (reference sequence). The CDR3 contains 15 residues. V lost 5 bases to trimming and J lost 5 bases; unmatched junction nucleotides: 8. CDR3 sequence: CASSDRQGWDQPQHF. The CDR3 coding sequence is TGTGCCAGTAGTGATCGACAGGGGTGGGATCAGCCCCAGCATTTT.

The chain links TRBV6-5 to TRBJ1-1; the D gene is possibly TRBD1 (6 bases). CDR1 is MNHEY and CDR2 is SVGAGI in the germline V gene. The CDR3 sequence is 15 residues long. V shed 4 bases and J shed 3 bases, with 15 bases lying between them. The CDR3 bases are TGTGCCAGCAGTTTCTCCGGGACAATAGACACTGAAGCTTTCTTT. This codes for CASSFSGTIDTEAFF.

This clone was detected only once. In DNA form, the CDR3 reads TGTGCCAGCAGCGTAGATGAGGGGGCTAGCACAGATACGCAGTATTTT. It yields the protein CASSVDEGASTDTQYF. This chain joins TRBV9 and TRBJ2-3; 7 bases are a match to TRBD1. Trimming at V came to 0 bases and at J to 0 bases, leaving 4 bases not matched to a gene. The CDR3 spans 16 residues. Germline CDR1 reads SGDLS; CDR2 reads YYNGEE.

This sequence joins TRBV5-4 and TRBJ2-6; D uncertain. V was pared by 4 bases and J by 1 base, with 3 bases between. Germline-derived CDR1 and CDR2 are SGHNT and YYREEE (reference sequence). This CDR3 is built from 13 residues. DNA for the CDR3: TGTGCCAGCAGCGTATCTGGGGCCAACGTCCTGACTTTC. It is translated as CASSVSGANVLTF.

This chain connects TRBV7-2 to TRBJ2-3; possibly TRBD2 for D (5 bases). In germline, CDR1 is SGHTA, CDR2 FQGNSA. This CDR3 region has 14 residues. Deletions cut 5 bases from V and 5 bases from J, with 14 bases between. CDR3 sequence reads: CASSLGLNIDTQYF. The DNA of the CDR3 is TGTGCCAGCAGCCTAGGACTCAACATAGATACGCAGTATTTT.

V gene TRBV9 combines with J gene TRBJ2-5, with 10 nucleotides matching TRBD2. Looked up from germline, CDR1 is SGDLS and CDR2 is YYNGEE. V dropped 4 bases and J dropped 4; count of bases not matched to a gene: 10. The length of the CDR3 is 16 residues. As DNA, the CDR3 is TGTGCCAGCAGCTACCTCAGCGGGGGGGCATCAGAGACCCAGTACTTC. It specifies CASSYLSGGASETQYF.